This TCR beta chain was captured in a study of T cell changes during pregnancy in multiple sclerosis. Libraries were prepared by immunoSEQ multiplex PCR; TCRdb keeps only in-frame clonotypes and omits some of them. Among about 65,000 clones listed, roughly 92% were seen once. Trimming at V came to 3 bases and at J to 9 bases, leaving 10 bases not matched to a gene. The germline CDR1 and CDR2 sequences are SGDLS and YYNGEE. There are 16 residues in the CDR3. The origin of this receptor is a female donor in good health, enrolled as a control in a pregnancy study. This chain uses TRBV9 with TRBJ2-1; TRBD2 agrees at 12 bases. This material consisted of CD8+ T cells from peripheral blood mononuclear cells, taken in the third trimester of pregnancy. CDR3 in amino acids: CASSANPSGGAGEQFF. Written as DNA, the CDR3 is TGTGCCAGCAGCGCGAACCCTAGCGGGGGGGCGGGTGAGCAGTTCTTC.